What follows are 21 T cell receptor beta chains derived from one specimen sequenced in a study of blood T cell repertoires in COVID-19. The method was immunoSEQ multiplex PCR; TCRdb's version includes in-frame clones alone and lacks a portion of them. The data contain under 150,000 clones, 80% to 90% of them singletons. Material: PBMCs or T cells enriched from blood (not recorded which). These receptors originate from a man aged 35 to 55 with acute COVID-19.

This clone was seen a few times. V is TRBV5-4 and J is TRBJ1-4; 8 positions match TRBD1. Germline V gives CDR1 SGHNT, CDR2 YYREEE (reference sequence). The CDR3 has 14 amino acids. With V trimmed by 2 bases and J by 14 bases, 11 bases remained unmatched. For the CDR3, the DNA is TGTGCCAGCAGCTTACGGGACAGGTCCTCAATCCTGTTTTTT. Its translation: CASSLRDRSSILFF.

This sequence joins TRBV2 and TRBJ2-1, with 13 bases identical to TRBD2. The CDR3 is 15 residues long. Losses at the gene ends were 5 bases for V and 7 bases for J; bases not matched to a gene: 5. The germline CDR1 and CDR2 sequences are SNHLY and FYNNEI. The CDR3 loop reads CASSLLTSGGNEQFF. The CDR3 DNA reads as TGTGCCAGCAGTCTCCTGACTAGCGGGGGGAATGAGCAGTTCTTC.

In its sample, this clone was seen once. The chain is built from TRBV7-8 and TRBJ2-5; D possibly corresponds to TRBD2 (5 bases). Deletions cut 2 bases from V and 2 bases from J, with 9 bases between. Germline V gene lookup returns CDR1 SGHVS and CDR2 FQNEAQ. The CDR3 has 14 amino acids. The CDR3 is CASSLRGWQETQYF. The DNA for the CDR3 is TGTGCCAGCAGCTTACGGGGATGGCAAGAGACCCAGTACTTC.

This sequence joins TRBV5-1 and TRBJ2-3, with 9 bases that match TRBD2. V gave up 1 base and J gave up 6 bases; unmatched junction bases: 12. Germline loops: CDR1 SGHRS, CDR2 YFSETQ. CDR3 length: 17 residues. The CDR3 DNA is TGCGCCAGCAGCTTGCCTCGGCTAGCGGGGCCCTCGGATACGCAGTATTTT. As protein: CASSLPRLAGPSDTQYF.

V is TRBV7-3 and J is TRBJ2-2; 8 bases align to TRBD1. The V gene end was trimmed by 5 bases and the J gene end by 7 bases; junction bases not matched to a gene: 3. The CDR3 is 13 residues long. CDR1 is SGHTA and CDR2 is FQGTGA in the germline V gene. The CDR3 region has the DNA TGTGCCAGCAGCCCAGGGGGCCACGGGGAGCTGTTTTTT. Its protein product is CASSPGGHGELFF.

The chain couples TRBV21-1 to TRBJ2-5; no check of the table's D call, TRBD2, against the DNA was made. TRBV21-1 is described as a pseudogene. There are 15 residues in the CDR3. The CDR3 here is CASSPDTGVGETQYF. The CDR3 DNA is TGTGCCAGCAGCCCAGATACGGGGGTCGGAGAGACCCAGTACTTC.

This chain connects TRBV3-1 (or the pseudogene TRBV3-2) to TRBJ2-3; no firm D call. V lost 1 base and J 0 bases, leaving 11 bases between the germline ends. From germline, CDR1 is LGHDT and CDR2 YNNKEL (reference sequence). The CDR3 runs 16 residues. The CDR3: CASSQAGLLSTDTQYF. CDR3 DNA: TGTGCCAGCAGCCAAGCTGGGCTACTTAGCACAGATACGCAGTATTTT.

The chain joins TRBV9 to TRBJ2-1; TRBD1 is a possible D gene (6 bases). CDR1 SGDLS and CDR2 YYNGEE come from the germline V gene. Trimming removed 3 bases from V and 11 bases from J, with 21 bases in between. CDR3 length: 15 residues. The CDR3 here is CASSGGSGVTRQQFF. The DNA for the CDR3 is TGTGCCAGCAGCGGGGGGTCAGGGGTCACCCGGCAGCAGTTCTTC.

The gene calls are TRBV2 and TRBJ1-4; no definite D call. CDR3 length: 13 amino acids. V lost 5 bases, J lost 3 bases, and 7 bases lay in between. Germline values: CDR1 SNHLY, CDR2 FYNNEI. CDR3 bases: TGTGCCAGCAGTTATTCTGCTAATGAAAAACTGTTTTTT. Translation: CASSYSANEKLFF. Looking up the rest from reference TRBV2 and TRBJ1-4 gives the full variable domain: EPEVTQTPSHQVTQMGQEVILRCVPISNHLYFYWYRQILGQKVEFLVSFYNNEISEKSEIFDDQFSVERPDGSNFTLKIRSTKLEDSAMYFCASSYSANEKLFFGSGTQLSVL.

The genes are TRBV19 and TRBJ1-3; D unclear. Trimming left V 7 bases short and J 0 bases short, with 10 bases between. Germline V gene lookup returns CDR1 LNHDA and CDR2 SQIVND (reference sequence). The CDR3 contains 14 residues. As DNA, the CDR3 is TGTGCCAGTATGGCAGGCCACTCTGGAAACACCATATATTTT. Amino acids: CASMAGHSGNTIYF.

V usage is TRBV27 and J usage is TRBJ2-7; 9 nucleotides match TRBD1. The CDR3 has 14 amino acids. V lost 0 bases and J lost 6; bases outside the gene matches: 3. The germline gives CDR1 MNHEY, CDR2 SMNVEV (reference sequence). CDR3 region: CASSLSGTGREQYF. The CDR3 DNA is TGTGCCAGCAGTTTATCCGGGACAGGGCGCGAGCAGTACTTC.

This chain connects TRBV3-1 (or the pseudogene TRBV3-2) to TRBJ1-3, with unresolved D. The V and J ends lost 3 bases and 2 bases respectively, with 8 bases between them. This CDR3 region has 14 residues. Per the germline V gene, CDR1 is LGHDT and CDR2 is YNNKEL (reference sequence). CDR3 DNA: TGTGCCAGCAGCCAGGGAGAAGCTGGAAACACCATATATTTT. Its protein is CASSQGEAGNTIYF.

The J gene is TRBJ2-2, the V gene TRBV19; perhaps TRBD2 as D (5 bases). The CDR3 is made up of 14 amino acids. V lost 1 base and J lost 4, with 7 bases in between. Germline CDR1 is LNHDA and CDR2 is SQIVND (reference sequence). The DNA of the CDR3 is TGTGCCAGTAGTATAGTGGGAGTCACCGGGGAGCTGTTTTTT. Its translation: CASSIVGVTGELFF. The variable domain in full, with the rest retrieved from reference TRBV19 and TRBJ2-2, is DGGITQSPKYLFRKEGQNVTLSCEQNLNHDAMYWYRQDPGQGLRLIYYSQIVNDFQKGDIAEGYSVSREKKESFPLTVTSAQKNPTAFYLCASSIVGVTGELFFGEGSRLTVL.

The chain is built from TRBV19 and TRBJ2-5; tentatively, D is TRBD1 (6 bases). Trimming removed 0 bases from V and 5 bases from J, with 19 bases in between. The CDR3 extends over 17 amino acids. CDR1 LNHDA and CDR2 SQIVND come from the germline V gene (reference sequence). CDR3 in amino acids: CASSIDPRDTLRETQYF. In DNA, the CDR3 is TGTGCCAGTAGTATAGACCCCCGGGACACCCTCAGGGAGACCCAGTACTTC.

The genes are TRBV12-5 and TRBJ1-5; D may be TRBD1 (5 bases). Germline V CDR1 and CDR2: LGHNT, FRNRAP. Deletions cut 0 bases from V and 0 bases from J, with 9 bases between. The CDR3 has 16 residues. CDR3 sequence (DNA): TGTGCTAGTGGTTTGGTTACAGGATATAGCAATCAGCCCCAGCATTTT. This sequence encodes CASGLVTGYSNQPQHF.

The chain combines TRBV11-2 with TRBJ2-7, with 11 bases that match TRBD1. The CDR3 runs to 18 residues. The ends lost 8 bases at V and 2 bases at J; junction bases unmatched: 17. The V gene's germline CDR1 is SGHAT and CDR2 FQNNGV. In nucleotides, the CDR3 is TGTGCCAGCTTTCAGGGGACAGGGGGAAACGTGCCCACCTACGAGCAGTACTTC. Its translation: CASFQGTGGNVPTYEQYF.

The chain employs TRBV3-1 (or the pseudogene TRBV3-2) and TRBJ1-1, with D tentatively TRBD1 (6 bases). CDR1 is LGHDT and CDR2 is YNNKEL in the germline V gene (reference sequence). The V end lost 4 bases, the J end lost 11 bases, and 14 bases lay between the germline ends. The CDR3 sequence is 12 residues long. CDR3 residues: CASSPGERRAFF. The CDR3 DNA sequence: TGTGCCAGCAGCCCAGGGGAAAGAAGGGCTTTCTTT.

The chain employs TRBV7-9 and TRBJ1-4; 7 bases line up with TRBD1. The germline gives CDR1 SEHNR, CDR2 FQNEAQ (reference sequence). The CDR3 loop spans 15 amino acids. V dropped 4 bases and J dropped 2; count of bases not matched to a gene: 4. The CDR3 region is CASSSGQDTNEKLFF. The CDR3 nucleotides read TGTGCCAGCAGCTCCGGACAGGACACTAATGAAAAACTGTTTTTT.

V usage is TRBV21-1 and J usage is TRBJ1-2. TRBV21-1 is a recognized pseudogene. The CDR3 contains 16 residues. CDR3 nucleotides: TGTGCCAGCAGCAAAGGAAGCCACCTGAAACGGTATGGCTACACCTTC. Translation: CASSKGSHLKRYGYTF.

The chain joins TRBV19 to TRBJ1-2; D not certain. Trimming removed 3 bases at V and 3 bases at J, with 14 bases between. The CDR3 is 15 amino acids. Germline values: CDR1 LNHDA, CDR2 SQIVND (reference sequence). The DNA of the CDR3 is TGTGCCAGTAGTATCCCGGGATCACCTTACTATGGCTACACCTTC. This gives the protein CASSIPGSPYYGYTF.

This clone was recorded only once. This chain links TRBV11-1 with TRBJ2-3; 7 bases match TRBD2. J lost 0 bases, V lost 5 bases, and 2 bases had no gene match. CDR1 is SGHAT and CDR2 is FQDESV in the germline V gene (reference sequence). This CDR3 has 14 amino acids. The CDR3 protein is CASSEGLSTDTQYF. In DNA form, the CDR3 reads TGTGCCAGCAGCGAGGGACTAAGCACAGATACGCAGTATTTT. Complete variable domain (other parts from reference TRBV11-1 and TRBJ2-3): EAEVAQSPRYKITEKSQAVAFWCDPISGHATLYWYRQILGQGPELLVQFQDESVVDDSQLPKDRFSAERLKGVDSTLKIQPAELGDSAMYLCASSEGLSTDTQYFGPGTRLTVL.